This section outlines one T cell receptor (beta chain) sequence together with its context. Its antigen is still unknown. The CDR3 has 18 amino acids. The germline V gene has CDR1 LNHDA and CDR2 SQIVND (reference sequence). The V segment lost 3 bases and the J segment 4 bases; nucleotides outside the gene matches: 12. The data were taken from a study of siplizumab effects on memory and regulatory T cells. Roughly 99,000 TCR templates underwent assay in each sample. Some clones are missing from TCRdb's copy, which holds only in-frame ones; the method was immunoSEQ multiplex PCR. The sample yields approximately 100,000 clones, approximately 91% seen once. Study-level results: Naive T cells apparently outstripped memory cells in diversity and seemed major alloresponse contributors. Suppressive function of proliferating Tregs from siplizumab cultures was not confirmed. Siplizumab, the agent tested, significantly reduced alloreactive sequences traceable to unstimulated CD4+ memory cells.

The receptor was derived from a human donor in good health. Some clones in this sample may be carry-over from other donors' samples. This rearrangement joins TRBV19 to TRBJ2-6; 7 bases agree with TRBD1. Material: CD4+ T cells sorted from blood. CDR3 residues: CASSIKDRAWEGANVLTF. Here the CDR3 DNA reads TGTGCCAGTAGTATTAAAGACAGGGCGTGGGAGGGGGCCAACGTCCTGACTTTC.